This T cell receptor beta chain appears in the sequencing data of a study of blood T cell repertoires in COVID-19. In the study overall: From the United States, Italy and Spain came samples of acute and convalescent COVID-19. T cells, B-cell-depleted T cells, or PBMCs provided the cDNA or gDNA that served as material.

The germline V gene encodes CDR1 LNHDA and CDR2 SQIVND (reference sequence). This CDR3 spans 16 amino acids. V lost 5 bases and J lost 1, with 18 bases in between. Original processing methods: Estimated nucleated cell counts came from reference gene primer amplification. The data were produced by immunoSEQ multiplex PCR, yet TCRdb's version contains in-frame clones alone and is incomplete. V, J and clone size are taken as reported in that table, and D and trimming were inferred from the DNA itself. The sample yields about 59,000 clones, approximately 92% seen once. Sequencing was carried out using peripheral blood. The V gene is TRBV19, the J gene TRBJ2-7, with D maybe TRBD1 (6 bases). The sequence came from a man older than 75 with acute or convalescent COVID-19. CDR3 region: CASSSSGTRGSYEQYF. The CDR3 DNA follows: TGTGCCAGTAGTTCCTCCGGGACAAGGGGATCCTACGAGCAGTACTTC.